The subject of this entry is one T cell receptor beta chain. This record belongs to a study of blood T cell repertoires in COVID-19. Across the whole study: COVID-19 samples, acute and convalescent, were from the United States, Italy and Spain. Sample material is recorded as cDNA or gDNA derived from T cells, B-cell-depleted T cells, or PBMCs.

Germline V gene lookup returns CDR1 PRHDT and CDR2 FYEKMQ (reference sequence). The CDR3 runs to 15 residues. V shed 5 bases, J shed 0 bases, and the junction held 6 bases outside the gene matches. TCRdb's table, derived via immunoSEQ multiplex PCR, lists solely in-frame clones and lacks some. The data show roughly 190,000 clones, approximately 79% seen once. The sequenced sample consisted of peripheral blood. The chain uses TRBV13 and TRBJ1-1; 7 positions agree with TRBD1. The receptor comes from a man aged 30-40 years with active or convalescent COVID-19. The CDR3 sequence: CASSPRGTVNTEAFF. CDR3 coding DNA: TGTGCCAGCAGCCCTAGGGGGACAGTGAACACTGAAGCTTTCTTT.